This TCR beta chain was obtained from a study of cytomegalovirus exposure and HLA in healthy donors. General study results and limits: Analyzed later, association rates of TCRs varied across HLA loci, with DRB1 most and HLA-C fewest. A later analysis found common viral pathogens apparently linked to several of the most significant clusters. A likely sequencing artifact accounted for one observed cluster of highly shared sequence variants.

Remarks on this clone: Antigen: not known.

Germline V gene lookup returns CDR1 SGHRS and CDR2 YFSETQ. The V gene lost 4 bases and the J gene lost 1 base, with 16 bases spanning the gap. This CDR3 comprises 16 residues. It was with 60 Vbeta and 13 Jbeta primers that the PCR ran. TCRdb's table, derived via immunoSEQ multiplex PCR, lists solely in-frame clones and lacks some. The sample contains roughly 110,000 clones, over 70% of which appear only once. The source of this sequence is a woman aged 40 to 50 in good health and CMV-seropositive. This chain links TRBV5-1 with TRBJ2-3, with a weak D call TRBD1 (6 bases). The sample consisted of PBMCs. CDR3 in amino acids: CASSTSRGSGTDTQYF. The CDR3 bases are TGCGCCAGCAGCACGAGCAGGGGCTCTGGCACAGATACGCAGTATTTT.